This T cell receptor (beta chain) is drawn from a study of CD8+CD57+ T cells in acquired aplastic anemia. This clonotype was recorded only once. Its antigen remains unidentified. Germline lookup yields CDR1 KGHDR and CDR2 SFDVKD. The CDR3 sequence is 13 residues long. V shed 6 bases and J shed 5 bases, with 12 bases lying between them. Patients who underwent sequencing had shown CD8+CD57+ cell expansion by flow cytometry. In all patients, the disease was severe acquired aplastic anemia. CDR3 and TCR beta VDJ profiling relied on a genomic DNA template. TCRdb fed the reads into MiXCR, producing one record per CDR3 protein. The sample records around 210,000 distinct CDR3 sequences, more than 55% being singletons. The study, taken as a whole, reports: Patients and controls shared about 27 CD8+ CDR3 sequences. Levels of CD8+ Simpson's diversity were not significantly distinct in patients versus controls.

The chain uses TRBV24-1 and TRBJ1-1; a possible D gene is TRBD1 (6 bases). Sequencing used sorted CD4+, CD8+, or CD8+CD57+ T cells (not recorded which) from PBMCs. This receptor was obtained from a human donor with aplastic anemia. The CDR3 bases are TGTGCCACCAGTTTAAAAGGGGGGACTGAAGCTTTCTTT. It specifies CATSLKGGTEAFF.